The next 15 T cell receptor beta chains were all read from a single sample in a study of blood T cell repertoires in COVID-19. The table came from immunoSEQ multiplex PCR; TCRdb's copy has only in-frame clones and leaves some out. Of about 150,000 clones listed, 75% to 90% are singletons. Sequencing used PBMCs or T cells enriched from blood (not recorded which). The receptors stem from a woman between 40 and 50 years old who had been exposed to COVID-19.

The rearrangement joins TRBV11-2 to TRBJ2-2, with 8 nucleotides matching TRBD2. The ends lost 6 bases at V and 5 bases at J; junction bases unmatched: 11. Germline values: CDR1 SGHAT, CDR2 FQNNGV. The CDR3 extends over 16 amino acids. CDR3 loop: CASSSTRGGGTGELFF. The CDR3 nucleotides are TGTGCCAGCAGTTCCACCCGGGGGGGAGGGACCGGGGAGCTGTTTTTT.

J is TRBJ1-1 and V is TRBV29-1, with a tentative D call TRBD1 (6 bases). With 3 bases removed from V and 6 bases from J, the gap between germline ends came to 8 bases. The germline V gene encodes CDR1 SQVTM and CDR2 ANQGSEA. This CDR3 contains 11 residues. This CDR3 is CSVDGGPEAFF. The CDR3 coding sequence is TGCAGCGTTGACGGGGGGCCTGAAGCTTTCTTT. Variable domain in full (rest from reference TRBV29-1 and TRBJ1-1): SAVISQKPSRDICQRGTSLTIQCQVDSQVTMMFWYRQQPGQSLTLIATANQGSEATYESGFVIDKFPISRPNLTFSTLTVSNMSPEDSSIYLCSVDGGPEAFFGQGTRLTVV.

The sample holds one count of this clone. This chain links TRBV5-1 with TRBJ2-3; D gene uncertain. From germline, CDR1 is SGHRS and CDR2 YFSETQ. V was pared by 2 bases and J by 0 bases, with 7 bases between. The length of the CDR3 is 14 residues. The CDR3 sequence: CASSLTSSTDTQYF. The CDR3 DNA reads TGCGCCAGCAGCTTAACATCTAGCACAGATACGCAGTATTTT.

The chain carries TRBV4-3 and TRBJ2-7; D is perhaps TRBD2 (6 bases). The CDR3 length is 16 residues. V shed 2 bases and J shed 0 bases, with 14 bases lying between them. Germline loops: CDR1 LGHNA, CDR2 YSLEER. The CDR3 sequence is CASSQYLRGSSYEQYF. The CDR3 DNA reads as TGCGCCAGCAGCCAATATCTCCGGGGGAGCTCCTACGAGCAGTACTTC.

The gene calls are TRBV19 and TRBJ1-1, with a tentative D call TRBD1 (5 bases). The V gene lost 9 bases and the J gene lost 2 bases, with 19 bases spanning the gap. This CDR3 comprises 15 residues. Germline CDR1 is LNHDA and CDR2 is SQIVND (reference sequence). CDR3 amino acids: CASLKMGQGNTEAFF. CDR3 nucleotides: TGTGCCAGCCTGAAAATGGGGCAGGGAAACACTGAAGCTTTCTTT.

V is TRBV28 and J is TRBJ2-4, with D possibly matching TRBD2 (6 bases). There are 16 residues in the CDR3. The ends were cut back, 5 bases at V and 3 bases at J, with 17 bases in the middle. Germline V gene lookup returns CDR1 MDHEN and CDR2 SYDVKM. CDR3 sequence reads: CASSPSAGSGKNIQYF. DNA for the CDR3: TGTGCCAGCAGTCCCTCGGCGGGTAGCGGCAAAAACATTCAGTACTTC.

The V and J genes are TRBV4-1 and TRBJ1-5; no clear D. CDR1 is MGHRA, CDR2 YSYEKL, per germline. This CDR3 spans 13 amino acids. Trimming cost V 0 bases and J 7 bases, with 7 bases left between them. The CDR3 DNA follows: TGCGCCAGCAGCCAAGATTTTGGCCAGCCCCAGCATTTT. This translates into CASSQDFGQPQHF.

The CDR3 nucleotides are TGTGCCAGCAGCCCGGACGGGAGGGATGATGAAAAACTGTTTTTT. It yields the protein CASSPDGRDDEKLFF. The V and J genes are TRBV5-5 and TRBJ1-4; the D is unclear. This CDR3 is 15 amino acids long. Germline lookup yields CDR1 SGHKS and CDR2 YYEKEE (reference sequence). V lost 4 bases and J 6 bases, leaving 16 bases between the germline ends.

The J gene is TRBJ1-3, the V gene TRBV18, with 8 bases aligning to TRBD1. The trim removed 3 bases at V and 1 base at J, leaving 5 bases unmatched. Germline CDR1 KGHSH, CDR2 LQKENI. CDR3 length equals 16 residues. CDR3 bases: TGTGCCAGCTCACCCAAGGACAGGGTTTCTGGAAACACCATATATTTT. Amino acids: CASSPKDRVSGNTIYF.

The CDR3 bases are TGTGCCAGCAGTTTCGGGAATCAGCCCCAGCATTTT. Its protein is CASSFGNQPQHF. The chain is built from TRBV27 and TRBJ1-5; D gene unclear. Trimming took 3 bases from V and 4 from J, leaving 4 bases between them. Per germline, CDR1 MNHEY and CDR2 SMNVEV (reference sequence). The CDR3 sequence is 12 residues long.

This chain connects TRBV2 to TRBJ1-5; perhaps TRBD1 as D (6 bases). Germline values: CDR1 SNHLY, CDR2 FYNNEI. Trimming stripped 4 bases from V and 8 bases from J, with 15 bases between. This CDR3 is built from 14 residues. The chain's CDR3 is CASSARRGREPQHF. The DNA for the CDR3 is TGTGCCAGCAGTGCCCGCAGGGGAAGGGAGCCCCAGCATTTT.

J is TRBJ1-2 and V is TRBV3-1 (or the pseudogene TRBV3-2); TRBD1 might be the D (6 bases). Per germline, CDR1 LGHDT and CDR2 YNNKEL (reference sequence). The CDR3 runs to 13 residues. V lost 4 bases and J lost 1, with 7 bases in between. DNA for the CDR3: TGTGCCAGCAGCCCGGACAGTAACTATGGCTACACCTTC. It is translated as CASSPDSNYGYTF.

This clone was found a few times. This rearrangement joins TRBV10-1 to TRBJ1-1; D may be TRBD1 (5 bases). The CDR3 runs to 13 residues. V shed 4 bases and J shed 11 bases, with 17 bases lying between them. Germline V gene lookup returns CDR1 WNHNN and CDR2 SYGVQD (reference sequence). CDR3 protein: CASSGDVGRAAFF. In nucleotides, the CDR3 is TGCGCCAGCAGTGGGGATGTCGGCAGGGCGGCTTTCTTT.

The gene calls are TRBV2 and TRBJ2-5, with TRBD1 matching 12 bases. Trimming at V came to 6 bases and at J to 4 bases, leaving 9 bases not matched to a gene. This CDR3 has 16 amino acids. Germline V gene sequence: CDR1 SNHLY, CDR2 FYNNEI. In nucleotides, the CDR3 is TGTGCCAGCAGCGGGACAGGGGGCTCGGGAAGAGAGACCCAGTACTTC. It specifies CASSGTGGSGRETQYF.

The chain has TRBV6-5 and TRBJ2-1; the match to TRBD1 covers 10 bases. With 6 bases clipped from V and 1 base from J, the junction kept 3 bases outside the gene matches. CDR1 is MNHEY and CDR2 is SVGAGI in the germline V gene. This CDR3 comprises 15 residues. The CDR3, as DNA: TGTGCCAGCAGAGGGACAGGGGTTTCCTACAATGAGCAGTTCTTC. Its translation is CASRGTGVSYNEQFF.